This TCR beta chain comes out of a study of T cell responses to AZD1222 COVID-19 vaccine. Study-wide findings and caveats: Clonal diversity was possibly underestimated; the donors were predominantly white British and more often female.

Losses at the gene ends were 5 bases for V and 4 bases for J; bases not matched to a gene: 0. The CDR3 extends over 12 amino acids. Germline-derived CDR1 and CDR2 are LNHDA and SQIVND (reference sequence). On this clone: Its antigen is not known.

Here immunoSEQ multiplex PCR was the method, and the copy in TCRdb shows in-frame clones only, minus some. The table lists approximately 52,000 clones, roughly 86% of them singletons. The rearrangement links TRBV19 to TRBJ2-7, with 9 nucleotides matching TRBD1. The TCR was taken from an adult who received the AZD1222 COVID-19 vaccine. The input for sequencing was peripheral blood, taken 28 days after the second AZD1222 dose. The CDR3 region has the DNA TGTGCCAGTAGTGACAGGGGGTACGAGCAGTACTTC. Its translation: CASSDRGYEQYF.